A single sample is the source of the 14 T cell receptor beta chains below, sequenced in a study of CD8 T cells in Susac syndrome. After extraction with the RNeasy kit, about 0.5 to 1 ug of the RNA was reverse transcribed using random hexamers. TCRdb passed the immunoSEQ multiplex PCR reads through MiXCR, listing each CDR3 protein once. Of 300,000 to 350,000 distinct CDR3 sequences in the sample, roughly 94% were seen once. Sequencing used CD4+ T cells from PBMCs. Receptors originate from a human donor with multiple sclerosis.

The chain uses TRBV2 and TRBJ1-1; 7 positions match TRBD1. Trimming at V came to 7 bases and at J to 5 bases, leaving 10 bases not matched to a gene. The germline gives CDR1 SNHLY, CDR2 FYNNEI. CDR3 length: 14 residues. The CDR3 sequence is CASNPTTGRTEAFF. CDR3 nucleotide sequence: TGTGCCAGCAACCCCACGACAGGGCGGACTGAAGCTTTCTTT.

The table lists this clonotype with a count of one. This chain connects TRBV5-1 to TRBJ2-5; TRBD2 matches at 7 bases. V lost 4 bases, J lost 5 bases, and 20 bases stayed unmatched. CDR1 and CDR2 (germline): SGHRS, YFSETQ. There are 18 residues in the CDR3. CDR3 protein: CASSQPRATGHGGETQYF. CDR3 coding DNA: TGCGCCAGCAGCCAGCCCCGCGCTACGGGGCACGGGGGGGAGACCCAGTACTTC.

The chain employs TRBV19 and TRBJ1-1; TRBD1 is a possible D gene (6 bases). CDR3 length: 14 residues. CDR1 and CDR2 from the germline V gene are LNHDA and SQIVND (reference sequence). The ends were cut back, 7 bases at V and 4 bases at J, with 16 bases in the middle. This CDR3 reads CASTTGSGGTEAFF. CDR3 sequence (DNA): TGTGCCAGTACTACAGGGTCCGGAGGCACTGAAGCTTTCTTT. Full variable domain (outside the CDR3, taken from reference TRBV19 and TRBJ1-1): DGGITQSPKYLFRKEGQNVTLSCEQNLNHDAMYWYRQDPGQGLRLIYYSQIVNDFQKGDIAEGYSVSREKKESFPLTVTSAQKNPTAFYLCASTTGSGGTEAFFGQGTRLTVV.

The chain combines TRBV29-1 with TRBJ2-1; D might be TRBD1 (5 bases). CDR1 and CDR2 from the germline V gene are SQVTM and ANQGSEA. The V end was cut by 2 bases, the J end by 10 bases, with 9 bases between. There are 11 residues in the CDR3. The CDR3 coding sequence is TGCAGCGTTGAAACAGGCGGCGAGCAGTTCTTC. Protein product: CSVETGGEQFF.

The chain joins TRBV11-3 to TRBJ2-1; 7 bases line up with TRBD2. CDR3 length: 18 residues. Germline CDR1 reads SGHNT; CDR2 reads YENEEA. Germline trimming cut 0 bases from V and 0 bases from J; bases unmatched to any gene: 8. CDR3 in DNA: TGTGCCAGCAGCTTAGATCGGGGGGTCCAAAGCTCCTACAATGAGCAGTTCTTC. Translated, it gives CASSLDRGVQSSYNEQFF.

CDR3 protein: CASSKAGGSYEQYF. CDR3 in DNA: TGTGCCAGTAGTAAGGCGGGAGGTTCCTACGAGCAGTACTTC. The chain combines TRBV19 with TRBJ2-7; 8 bases align to TRBD2. Trimming removed 4 bases from V and 1 base from J; junction bases left unmatched: 3. The CDR3 covers 14 residues. CDR1 and CDR2 from the germline V gene are LNHDA and SQIVND (reference sequence).

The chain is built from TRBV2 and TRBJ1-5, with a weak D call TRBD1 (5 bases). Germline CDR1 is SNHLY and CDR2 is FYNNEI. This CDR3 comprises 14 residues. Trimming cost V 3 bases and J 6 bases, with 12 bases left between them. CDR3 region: CASSDTGGGQPQHF. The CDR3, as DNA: TGTGCCAGCAGTGATACCGGGGGGGGTCAGCCCCAGCATTTT.

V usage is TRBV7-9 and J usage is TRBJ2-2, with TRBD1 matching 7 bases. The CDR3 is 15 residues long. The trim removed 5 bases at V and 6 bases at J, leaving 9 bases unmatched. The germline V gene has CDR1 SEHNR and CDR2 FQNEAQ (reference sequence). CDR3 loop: CASSIRQGPAGELFF. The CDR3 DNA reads TGTGCCAGCAGCATACGACAGGGTCCGGCCGGGGAGCTGTTTTTT.

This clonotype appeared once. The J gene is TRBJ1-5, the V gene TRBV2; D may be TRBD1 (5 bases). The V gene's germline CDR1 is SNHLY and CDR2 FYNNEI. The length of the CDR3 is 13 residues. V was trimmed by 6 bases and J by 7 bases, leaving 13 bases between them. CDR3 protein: CASRAEGQQPQHF. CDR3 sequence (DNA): TGTGCCAGCAGGGCAGAGGGGCAGCAGCCCCAGCATTTT.

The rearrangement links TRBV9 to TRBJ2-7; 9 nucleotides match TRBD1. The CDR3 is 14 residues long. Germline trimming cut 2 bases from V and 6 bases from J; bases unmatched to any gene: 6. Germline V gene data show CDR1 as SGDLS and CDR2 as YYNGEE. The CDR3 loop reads CASSVTGTGFEQYF. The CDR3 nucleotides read TGTGCCAGCAGCGTTACCGGGACAGGGTTCGAGCAGTACTTC.

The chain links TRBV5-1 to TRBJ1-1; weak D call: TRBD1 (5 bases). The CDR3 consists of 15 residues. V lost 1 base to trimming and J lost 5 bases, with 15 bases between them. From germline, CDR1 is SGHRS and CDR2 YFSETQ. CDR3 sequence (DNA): TGCGCCAGCAGCTTGATCAATCAGGGCCAGACTGAAGCTTTCTTT. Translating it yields CASSLINQGQTEAFF.

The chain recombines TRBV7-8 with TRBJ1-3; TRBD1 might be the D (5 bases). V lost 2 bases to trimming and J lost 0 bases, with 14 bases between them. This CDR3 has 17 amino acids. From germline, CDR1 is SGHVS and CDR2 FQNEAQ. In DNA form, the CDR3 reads TGTGCCAGCAGCTTAATTCTGGGCAGGGACTCTGGAAACACCATATATTTT. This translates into CASSLILGRDSGNTIYF.

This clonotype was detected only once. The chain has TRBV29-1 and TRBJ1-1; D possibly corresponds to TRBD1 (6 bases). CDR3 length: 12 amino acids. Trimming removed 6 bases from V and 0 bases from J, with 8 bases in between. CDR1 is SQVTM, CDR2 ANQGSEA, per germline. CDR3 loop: CSVGALNTEAFF. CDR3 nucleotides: TGCAGCGTGGGGGCACTGAACACTGAAGCTTTCTTT.

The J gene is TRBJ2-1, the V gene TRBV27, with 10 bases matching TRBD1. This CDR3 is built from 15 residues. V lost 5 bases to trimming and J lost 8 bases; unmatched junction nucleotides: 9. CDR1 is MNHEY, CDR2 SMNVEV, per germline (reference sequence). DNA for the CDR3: TGTGCCAGCAGTCAGTCCCGGGACAGGGGACATGAGCAGTTCTTC. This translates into CASSQSRDRGHEQFF.